Shown below are 9 T cell receptor beta chains from a single sample sequenced in a study of blood T cell repertoires in COVID-19. Sequencing used immunoSEQ multiplex PCR; TCRdb keeps in-frame clones, though not all of them. The sample holds hundreds of thousands of clones; around 85% are singletons and the top ten take around 3.4%. Sequencing was carried out using peripheral blood. The receptors shown here come from a woman between 18 and 29 years old with acute or convalescent COVID-19.

The rearrangement uses TRBV9 and TRBJ1-2; the D gene is possibly TRBD1 (6 bases). There are 15 residues in the CDR3. The germline CDR1 and CDR2 sequences are SGDLS and YYNGEE. Trimming removed 0 bases at V and 0 bases at J, with 9 bases between. The CDR3 spells CASSVEPGANYGYTF. The CDR3 DNA follows: TGTGCCAGCAGCGTAGAACCAGGGGCTAACTATGGCTACACCTTC.

CDR3 in DNA: TGCAGTGGGCGGGTAGATACGCAGTATTTT. This codes for CSGRVDTQYF. The rearrangement uses TRBV20-1 and TRBJ2-3, with D tentatively TRBD2 (5 bases). Germline lookup yields CDR1 DFQATT and CDR2 SNEGSKA (reference sequence). The CDR3 is 10 residues long. V was shortened by 7 bases and J by 5 bases, with 7 bases between the two germline ends.

The chain combines TRBV7-9 with TRBJ2-7, with TRBD2 matching over 7 bases. The CDR3 runs to 13 residues. Germline V lookup: CDR1 SEHNR, CDR2 FQNEAQ (reference sequence). The V and J ends lost 2 bases and 5 bases, in that order; junction bases with no gene match: 3. CDR3 sequence: CASSLLGGDEQYF. The CDR3 region has the DNA TGTGCCAGCAGCTTATTGGGGGGGGACGAGCAGTACTTC.

This clone showed up just once. The DNA of the CDR3 is TGTGCCAGCTTCCGACAGGGCTTAACTGAAGCTTTCTTT. This encodes CASFRQGLTEAFF. V gene TRBV18 combines with J gene TRBJ1-1; 7 bases agree with TRBD1. The germline V gene encodes CDR1 KGHSH and CDR2 LQKENI. The CDR3 has 13 amino acids. Trimming cost V 7 bases and J 5 bases; bases outside gene matches: 7.

J is TRBJ2-1 and V is TRBV14; maybe TRBD2 (7 bases). Germline lookup yields CDR1 SGHDN and CDR2 FVKESK. This CDR3 contains 13 residues. Trimming shortened V by 4 bases and J by 9 bases, and 13 bases separated the two germline ends. The DNA of the CDR3 is TGTGCCAGCAGCCTCGCAAGGGGGGGTGAGCAGTTCTTC. As protein: CASSLARGGEQFF.

The chain uses TRBV25-1 and TRBJ2-7; unclear D gene. V shed 1 base and J shed 4 bases, with 5 bases lying between them. CDR3 size: 12 residues. Per germline, CDR1 MGHDK and CDR2 SYGVNS. DNA of the CDR3: TGTGCCAGCAGTGAATTCGTATACGAGCAGTACTTC. Residues: CASSEFVYEQYF.

The V and J genes are TRBV28 and TRBJ1-1, with 9 bases identical to TRBD1. The CDR3 is 14 amino acids. CDR1 is MDHEN, CDR2 SYDVKM, per germline. Trimming removed 3 bases from V and 7 bases from J; junction bases left unmatched: 6. The CDR3 is CASSLLTGGIEAFF. For the CDR3, the DNA is TGTGCCAGCAGTTTGTTGACAGGGGGTATTGAAGCTTTCTTT. Based on the CDR3 plus reference TRBV28 and TRBJ1-1, the full variable domain is DVKVTQSSRYLVKRTGEKVFLECVQDMDHENMFWYRQDPGLGLRLIYFSYDVKMKEKGDIPEGYSVSREKKERFSLILESASTNQTSMYLCASSLLTGGIEAFFGQGTRLTVV.

The chain combines TRBV9 with TRBJ2-5; TRBD2 aligns across 13 bases. This CDR3 is 15 amino acids long. Germline assignment: CDR1 SGDLS and CDR2 YYNGEE. The V and J ends lost 4 bases and 2 bases, in that order; junction bases with no gene match: 2. The CDR3 DNA is TGTGCCAGCAGCACTAGCGGGGGGGTACAAGAGACCCAGTACTTC. This codes for CASSTSGGVQETQYF.

This chain joins TRBV6-2 or TRBV6-3 and TRBJ2-1; D is undetermined. Trimming took 5 bases from V and 6 from J, leaving 5 bases between them. Germline V lookup: CDR1 MNHEY, CDR2 SVGEGT. The CDR3 runs 11 residues. For the CDR3, the DNA is TGTGCCAGCAGTATCTCCAATGAGCAGTTCTTC. Amino acids: CASSISNEQFF.